This TCR beta chain was identified in a study of OX40 agonist ivuxolimab in advanced cancers. The table came from immunoSEQ multiplex PCR; TCRdb's copy has only in-frame clones and leaves some out. Counted here are about 100,000 clones, about 89% occurring once; the ten biggest clones make up 0.16%. The sample in question was CD4+ or CD8+ T cells sorted from blood, obtained in a trial of the OX40 agonist ivuxolimab. The TCR sequence derives from an adult with an advanced solid tumor such as melanoma, head and neck, liver or kidney cancer.

In nucleotides, the CDR3 is TGTGCCAGCAGTGTGGACTCAAGCTCCTACGAGCAGTACTTC. Its protein product is CASSVDSSSYEQYF. The V call is TRBV2, the J call TRBJ2-7; D is possibly TRBD2 (5 bases). Germline CDR1 SNHLY, CDR2 FYNNEI. The CDR3 spans 14 residues. V lost 4 bases and J 0 bases, leaving 10 bases between the germline ends.